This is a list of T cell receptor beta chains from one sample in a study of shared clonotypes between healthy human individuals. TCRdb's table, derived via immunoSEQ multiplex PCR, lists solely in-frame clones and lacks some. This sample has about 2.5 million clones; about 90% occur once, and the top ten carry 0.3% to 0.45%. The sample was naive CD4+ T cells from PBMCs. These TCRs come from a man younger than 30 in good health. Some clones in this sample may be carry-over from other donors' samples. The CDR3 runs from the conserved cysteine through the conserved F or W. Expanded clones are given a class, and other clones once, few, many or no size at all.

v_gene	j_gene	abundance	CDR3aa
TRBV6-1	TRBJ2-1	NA	CASSGDGYNEQFF
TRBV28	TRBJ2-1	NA	CASSQSGHDNEQFF
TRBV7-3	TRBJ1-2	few	CASSPSTGGGYTF
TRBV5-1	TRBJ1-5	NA	CASSLEGFNQPQHF
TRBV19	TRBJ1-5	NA	CASSTDRLVQPQHF
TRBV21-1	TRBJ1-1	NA	CASRRRTNTEAFF
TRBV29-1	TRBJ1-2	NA	CSVIVQGNYGYTF
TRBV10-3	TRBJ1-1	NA	CAISGWGLNTEAFF
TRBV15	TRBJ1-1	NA	CATSRERGTEAFF
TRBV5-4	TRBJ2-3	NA	CASSTGPDTQYF
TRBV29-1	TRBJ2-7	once	CSVEDPLRNRHEQYF
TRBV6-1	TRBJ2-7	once	CASSPQFLGEQYF
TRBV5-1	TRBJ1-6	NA	CASSSNNSPLHF
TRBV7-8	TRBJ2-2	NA	CASKVTGADTGELFF
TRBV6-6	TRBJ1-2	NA	CASRGTGSFVGYTF
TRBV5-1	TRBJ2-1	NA	CASRKQEAGGDNEQFF
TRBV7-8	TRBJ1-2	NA	CASSFPPPRNYGYTF
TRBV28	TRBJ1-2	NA	CASSREGRTYGYTF
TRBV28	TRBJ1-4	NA	CASSLGTGLNEKLFF
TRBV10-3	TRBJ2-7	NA	CAISRGDRELAVGYEQYF
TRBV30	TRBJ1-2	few	CAWEGGNYGYTF
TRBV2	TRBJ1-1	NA	CASRDIMNTEAFF
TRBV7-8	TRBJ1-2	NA	CASSLGGQAANYGYTF
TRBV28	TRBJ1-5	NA	CASSCQPQHF
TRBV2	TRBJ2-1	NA	CASSYQREGYEQFF
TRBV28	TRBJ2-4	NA	CASSRAPELAKNIQYF
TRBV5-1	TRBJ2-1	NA	CASSLMASGSTEQFF
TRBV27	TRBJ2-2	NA	CASSLWAGELFF
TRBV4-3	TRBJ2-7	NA	CASSQGTAKSSYEQYF
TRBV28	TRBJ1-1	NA	CASSFRFRTEAFF
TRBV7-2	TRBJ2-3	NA	CASSLSHNTDTQYF
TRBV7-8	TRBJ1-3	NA	CASSPRLGNFGNTIYF
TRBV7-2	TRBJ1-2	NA	CASSPRSQGGYTF
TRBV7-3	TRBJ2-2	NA	CASSSPGELFF
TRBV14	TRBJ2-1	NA	CASSLGLAGGPRYNEQFF
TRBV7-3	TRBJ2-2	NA	CASSLGQNTGELFF
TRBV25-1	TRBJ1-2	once	CASSESPGRGESGYTF
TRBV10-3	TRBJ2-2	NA	CAISESRVSGELFF
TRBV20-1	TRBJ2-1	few	CSAEGATQQFF
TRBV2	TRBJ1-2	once	CASSEVLVGANYGYTF
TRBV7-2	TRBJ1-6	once	CASSLQGAGGSPLHF
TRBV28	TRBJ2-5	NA	CASSSPSRPDVRTETQYF
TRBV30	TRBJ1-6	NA	CALEGAGGSPLHF
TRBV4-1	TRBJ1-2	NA	CASSQFDLNDYGYTF
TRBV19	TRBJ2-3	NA	CASSTGTTGTLDTQYF